The 7 T cell receptor beta chains below come from one sample, sequenced in a study of blood T cell repertoires in COVID-19. The protocol was immunoSEQ multiplex PCR, while the TCRdb copy is restricted to in-frame clones and leaves out a portion. The sample holds around 81,000 clones, nearly 90% seen once. Material for sequencing was peripheral blood. The receptors here all came from a man in his 70s with acute or convalescent COVID-19.

This chain uses TRBV7-2 with TRBJ1-2; D is unresolved. The V end lost 5 bases, the J end lost 7 bases, and 11 bases lay between the germline ends. The CDR3 runs 12 residues. Germline V gene sequence: CDR1 SGHTA, CDR2 FQGNSA. CDR3 in amino acids: CASSPLFSGYTF. The CDR3 DNA follows: TGTGCCAGCAGCCCACTTTTTTCTGGCTACACCTTC.

This chain uses TRBV7-2 with TRBJ2-3; 7 positions agree with TRBD1. This CDR3 is 15 amino acids long. Per the germline V gene, CDR1 is SGHTA and CDR2 is FQGNSA. With V trimmed by 5 bases and J by 0 bases, 5 bases remained unmatched. In DNA form, the CDR3 reads TGTGCCAGCAGCCCCAGGGGGAGAAGCACAGATACGCAGTATTTT. This gives the protein CASSPRGRSTDTQYF.

The count of this clone is one. V and J are TRBV29-1 and TRBJ1-4; the match to TRBD1 covers 8 bases. This CDR3 comprises 18 residues. Germline V gives CDR1 SQVTM, CDR2 ANQGSEA. J was trimmed by 0 bases and V by 0 bases; bases with no gene match: 9. CDR3 nucleotide sequence: TGCAGCGTTGAAGATTACTCGGGACAGGTGGCAACTAATGAAAAACTGTTTTTT. It codes for CSVEDYSGQVATNEKLFF.

The rearrangement links TRBV6-5 to TRBJ1-1, with TRBD1 identical over 10 bases. The germline V gene encodes CDR1 MNHEY and CDR2 SVGAGI. Losses at the gene ends were 4 bases for V and 7 bases for J; bases not matched to a gene: 12. CDR3 length: 16 residues. In nucleotides, the CDR3 is TGTGCCAGCAGTTCCCGACAGGGGGCCTTCGAGGGTGAAGCTTTCTTT. Translating gives CASSSRQGAFEGEAFF.

The chain combines TRBV28 with TRBJ1-2, with 8 bases that match TRBD1. The J segment lost 6 bases and the V segment lost 1 base, leaving 13 bases of the junction unmatched. CDR3 length: 17 amino acids. Germline CDR1 is MDHEN and CDR2 is SYDVKM. The CDR3 DNA sequence: TGTGCCAGCAGTTTATCTCCGAGAGCAGGGGGCATCGATGGCTACACCTTC. This translates into CASSLSPRAGGIDGYTF.

This chain joins TRBV19 and TRBJ1-5; D is unresolved. The CDR3 is made up of 14 amino acids. V lost 6 bases and J lost 6, with 15 bases in between. Per germline, CDR1 LNHDA and CDR2 SQIVND (reference sequence). CDR3 bases: TGTGCCAGTAGCGATCGGGTTGTAAGTCAGCCCCAGCATTTT. It codes for CASSDRVVSQPQHF.

The rearrangement links TRBV2 to TRBJ1-1, with 10 bases aligning to TRBD1. V was clipped by 10 bases and J by 1 base; unmatched bases: 9. The CDR3 length is 15 residues. Germline V gene sequence: CDR1 SNHLY, CDR2 FYNNEI. The CDR3 here is CATNRQGAGNTEAFF. CDR3 bases: TGTGCCACCAACAGACAGGGGGCCGGGAACACTGAAGCTTTCTTT.